Shown below are 10 T cell receptor beta chains from a single sample sequenced in a study of shared clonotypes between healthy human individuals. Data came from immunoSEQ multiplex PCR; TCRdb stores just in-frame clones and leaves some out. The sample has roughly 2.4 million clones, approximately 94% seen once. The sequenced material came from naive CD4+ T cells sorted from blood. Subset here: CD45RA+ positively selected. These receptors were obtained from a man younger than 30 in good health.

The chain uses TRBV7-2 and TRBJ2-6, with 9 bases fitting TRBD1. Germline V gene sequence: CDR1 SGHTA, CDR2 FQGNSA. The CDR3 extends over 19 amino acids. Germline trimming cut 5 bases from V and 2 bases from J; bases unmatched to any gene: 13. CDR3 region: CASSRLTGTGTPGANVLTF. DNA of the CDR3: TGTGCCAGCAGCCGGCTGACCGGGACAGGGACCCCTGGGGCCAACGTCCTGACTTTC.

The chain carries TRBV7-2 and TRBJ2-3; D might be TRBD1 (6 bases). With 5 bases removed from V and 2 bases from J, the gap between germline ends came to 14 bases. CDR3 length: 15 residues. CDR1 SGHTA and CDR2 FQGNSA come from the germline V gene. CDR3: CASSAQGQFTDTQYF. The DNA of the CDR3 is TGTGCCAGCAGCGCCCAGGGGCAGTTCACAGATACGCAGTATTTT.

The J gene is TRBJ1-3, the V gene TRBV15, with D uncertain. The germline V gene encodes CDR1 LNHNV and CDR2 YYDKDF (reference sequence). This CDR3 is built from 14 residues. V gave up 5 bases and J gave up 0 bases, with 8 bases separating them. CDR3 in DNA: TGTGCCACCAGCCCGGGGATCTCTGGAAACACCATATATTTT. It yields the protein CATSPGISGNTIYF.

V gene TRBV18 combines with J gene TRBJ2-7; the D is unclear. V was shortened by 3 bases and J by 4 bases, with 10 bases between the two germline ends. Per germline, CDR1 KGHSH and CDR2 LQKENI. This CDR3 has 13 amino acids. CDR3 protein: CASSPGNTYEQYF. The CDR3 region has the DNA TGTGCCAGCTCACCGGGTAATACATACGAGCAGTACTTC.

The rearrangement uses TRBV25-1 and TRBJ1-3; D may be TRBD1 (5 bases). The V gene lost 2 bases and the J gene lost 3 bases, with 8 bases spanning the gap. Germline CDR1 reads MGHDK; CDR2 reads SYGVNS. The CDR3 runs 14 residues. This CDR3 reads CASSEGAFGNTIYF. The CDR3 DNA is TGTGCCAGCAGTGAAGGGGCATTTGGAAACACCATATATTTT.

The chain is built from TRBV28 and TRBJ1-2; D perhaps matches TRBD1 (6 bases). V lost 2 bases and J lost 5, with 12 bases in between. The CDR3 covers 14 residues. CDR1 and CDR2 (germline): MDHEN, SYDVKM. DNA for the CDR3: TGTGCCAGCAGTTTAATAGGAGGGGGATATGGCTACACCTTC. It translates to CASSLIGGGYGYTF.

The CDR3 region is CASSESSYQETQYF. DNA of the CDR3: TGTGCCAGCAGTGAATCATCGTACCAAGAGACCCAGTACTTC. The chain has TRBV2 and TRBJ2-5; D gene unclear. The V end was cut by 2 bases, the J end by 0 bases, with 7 bases between. Germline V lookup: CDR1 SNHLY, CDR2 FYNNEI. This CDR3 spans 14 amino acids. Drawing the rest from reference TRBV2 and TRBJ2-5, the complete variable domain is EPEVTQTPSHQVTQMGQEVILRCVPISNHLYFYWYRQILGQKVEFLVSFYNNEISEKSEIFDDQFSVERPDGSNFTLKIRSTKLEDSAMYFCASSESSYQETQYFGPGTRLLVL.

CDR3: CASSYARGNQPQHF. CDR3 in DNA: TGTGCCAGCAGTTATGCCCGAGGCAATCAGCCCCAGCATTTT. The chain couples TRBV6-5 to TRBJ1-5, with no clear D. CDR1 is MNHEY, CDR2 SVGAGI, per germline. The CDR3 has 14 amino acids. V was cut by 3 bases and J by 2 bases, with 8 bases left in between.

About this clone itself: This specimen includes other DNA sequences encoding the same CDR3. V usage is TRBV14 and J usage is TRBJ2-7; a weak D match, TRBD1 (6 bases). Between the trimmed V and J ends, which lost 4 bases and 1 base, there was a span of 8 bases. The CDR3 length is 13 residues. Germline values: CDR1 SGHDN, CDR2 FVKESK. In DNA form, the CDR3 reads TGTGCCAGCAGCCCGAGGGGGTCCTACGAGCAGTACTTC. Amino acids: CASSPRGSYEQYF.

The V and J genes are TRBV7-9 and TRBJ1-3, with no clear D. The germline V gene encodes CDR1 SEHNR and CDR2 FQNEAQ (reference sequence). CDR3 size: 16 residues. The V and J ends lost 3 bases and 4 bases respectively, with 16 bases between them. The DNA for the CDR3 is TGTGCCAGCAGCTTTGAGGTATCGGGAGCGGGAAACACCATATATTTT. Its translation: CASSFEVSGAGNTIYF.